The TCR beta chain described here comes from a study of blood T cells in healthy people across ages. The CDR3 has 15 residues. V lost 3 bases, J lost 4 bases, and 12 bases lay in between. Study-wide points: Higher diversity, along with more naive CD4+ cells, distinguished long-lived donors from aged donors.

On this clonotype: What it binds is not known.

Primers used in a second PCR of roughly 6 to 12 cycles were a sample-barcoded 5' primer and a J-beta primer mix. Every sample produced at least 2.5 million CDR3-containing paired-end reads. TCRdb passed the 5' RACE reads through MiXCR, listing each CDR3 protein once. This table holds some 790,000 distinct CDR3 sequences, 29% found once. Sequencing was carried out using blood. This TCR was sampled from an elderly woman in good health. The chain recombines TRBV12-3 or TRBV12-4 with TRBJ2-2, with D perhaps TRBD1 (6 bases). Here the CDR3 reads CASSFYGTPTGELFF. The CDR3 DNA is TGTGCCAGCAGTTTTTACGGGACACCCACCGGGGAGCTGTTTTTT.